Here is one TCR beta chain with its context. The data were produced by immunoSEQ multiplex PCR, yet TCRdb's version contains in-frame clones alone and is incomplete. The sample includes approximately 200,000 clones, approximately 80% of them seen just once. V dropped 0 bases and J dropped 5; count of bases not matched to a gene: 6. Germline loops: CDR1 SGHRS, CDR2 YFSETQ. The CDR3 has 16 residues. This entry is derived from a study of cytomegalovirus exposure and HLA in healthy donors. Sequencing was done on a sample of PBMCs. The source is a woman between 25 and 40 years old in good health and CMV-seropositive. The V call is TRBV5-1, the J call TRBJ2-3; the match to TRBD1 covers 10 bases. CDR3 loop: CASSLGRTGGLDTQYF. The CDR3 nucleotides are TGCGCCAGCAGCTTGGGAAGGACAGGGGGTTTAGATACGCAGTATTTT. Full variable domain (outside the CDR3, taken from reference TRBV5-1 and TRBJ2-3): KAGVTQTPRYLIKTRGQQVTLSCSPISGHRSVSWYQQTPGQGLQFLFEYFSETQRNKGNFPGRFSGRQFSNSRSEMNVSTLELGDSALYLCASSLGRTGGLDTQYFGPGTRLTVL.